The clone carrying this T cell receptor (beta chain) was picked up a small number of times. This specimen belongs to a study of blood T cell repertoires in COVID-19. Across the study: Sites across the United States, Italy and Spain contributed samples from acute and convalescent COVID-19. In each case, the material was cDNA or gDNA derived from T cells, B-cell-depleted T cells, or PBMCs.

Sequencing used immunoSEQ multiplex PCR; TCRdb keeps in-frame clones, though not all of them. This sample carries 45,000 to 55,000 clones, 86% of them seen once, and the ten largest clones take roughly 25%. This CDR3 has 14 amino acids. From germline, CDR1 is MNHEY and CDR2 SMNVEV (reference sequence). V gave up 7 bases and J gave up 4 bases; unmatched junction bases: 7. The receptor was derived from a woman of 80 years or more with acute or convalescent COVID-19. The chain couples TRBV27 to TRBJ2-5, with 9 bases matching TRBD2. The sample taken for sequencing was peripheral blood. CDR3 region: CASTLSGGTETQYF. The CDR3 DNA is TGTGCCAGCACTCTTAGCGGGGGAACAGAGACCCAGTACTTC.